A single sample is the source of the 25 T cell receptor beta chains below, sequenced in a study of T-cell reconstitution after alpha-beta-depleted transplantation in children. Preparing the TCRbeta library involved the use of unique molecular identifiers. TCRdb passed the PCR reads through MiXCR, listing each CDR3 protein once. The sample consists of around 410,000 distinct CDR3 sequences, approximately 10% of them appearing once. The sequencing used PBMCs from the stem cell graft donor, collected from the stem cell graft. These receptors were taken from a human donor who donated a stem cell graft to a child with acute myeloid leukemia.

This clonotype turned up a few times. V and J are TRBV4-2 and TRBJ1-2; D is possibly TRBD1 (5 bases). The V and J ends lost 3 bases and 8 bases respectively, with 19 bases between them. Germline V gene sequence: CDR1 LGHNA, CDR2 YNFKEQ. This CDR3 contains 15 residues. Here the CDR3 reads CASSQGVADLGGYTF. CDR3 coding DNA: TGTGCCAGCAGCCAGGGGGTTGCGGATCTCGGAGGCTACACCTTC.

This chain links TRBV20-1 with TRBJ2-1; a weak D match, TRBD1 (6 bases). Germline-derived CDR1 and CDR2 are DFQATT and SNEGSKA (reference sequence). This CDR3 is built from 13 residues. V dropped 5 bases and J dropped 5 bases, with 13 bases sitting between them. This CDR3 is CSAPRDNNNEQFF. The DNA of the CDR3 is TGCAGTGCTCCGAGGGACAACAACAATGAGCAGTTCTTC.

The CDR3 is CSASNEGSSYNSPLHF. The CDR3 nucleotides are TGCAGTGCTAGCAATGAGGGCAGCTCCTATAATTCACCCCTCCACTTT. The chain joins TRBV20-1 to TRBJ1-6; no definite D call. Germline-derived CDR1 and CDR2 are DFQATT and SNEGSKA (reference sequence). Trimming took off 3 bases at V and 0 bases at J, with 12 bases between the two ends. The CDR3 is 16 amino acids.

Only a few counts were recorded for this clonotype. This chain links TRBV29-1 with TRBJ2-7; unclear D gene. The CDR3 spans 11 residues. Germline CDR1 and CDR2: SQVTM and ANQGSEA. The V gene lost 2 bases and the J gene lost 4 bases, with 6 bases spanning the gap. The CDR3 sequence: CSVEKQYEQYF. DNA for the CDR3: TGCAGCGTTGAAAAGCAGTACGAGCAGTACTTC.

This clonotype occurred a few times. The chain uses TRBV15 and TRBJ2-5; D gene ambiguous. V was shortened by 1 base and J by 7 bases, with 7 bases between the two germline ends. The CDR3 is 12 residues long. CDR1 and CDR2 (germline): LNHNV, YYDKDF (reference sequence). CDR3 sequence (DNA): TGTGCCACCAGCAGAGGATGGGGGACCCAGTACTTC. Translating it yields CATSRGWGTQYF.

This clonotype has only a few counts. The CDR3 DNA is TGCGCCAGCAGCTTGAGGGATCTAAAGGCAGATACGCAGTATTTT. It yields the protein CASSLRDLKADTQYF. The chain has TRBV5-1 and TRBJ2-3; D unclear. CDR1 is SGHRS and CDR2 is YFSETQ in the germline V gene. This CDR3 spans 15 amino acids. V was shortened by 1 base and J by 4 bases, with 13 bases between the two germline ends.

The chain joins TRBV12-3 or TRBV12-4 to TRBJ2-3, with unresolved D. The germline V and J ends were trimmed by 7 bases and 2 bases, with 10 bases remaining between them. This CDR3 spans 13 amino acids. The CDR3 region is CASTAKNTDTQYF. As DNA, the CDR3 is TGTGCCAGCACAGCGAAGAACACAGATACGCAGTATTTT.

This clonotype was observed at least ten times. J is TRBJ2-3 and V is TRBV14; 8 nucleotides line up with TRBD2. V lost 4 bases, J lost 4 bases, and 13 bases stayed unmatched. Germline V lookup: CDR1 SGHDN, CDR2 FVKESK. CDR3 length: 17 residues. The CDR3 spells CASSPRTGTRTADTQYF. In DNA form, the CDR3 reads TGTGCCAGCAGCCCCAGAACCGGGACTAGGACGGCAGATACGCAGTATTTT.

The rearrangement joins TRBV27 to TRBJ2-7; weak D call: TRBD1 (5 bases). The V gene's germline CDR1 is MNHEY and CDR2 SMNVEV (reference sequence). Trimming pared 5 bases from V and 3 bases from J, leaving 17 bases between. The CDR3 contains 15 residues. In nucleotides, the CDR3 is TGTGCCAGCAGTCCCAGGGCTGACCCTATCTACGAGCAGTACTTC. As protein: CASSPRADPIYEQYF.

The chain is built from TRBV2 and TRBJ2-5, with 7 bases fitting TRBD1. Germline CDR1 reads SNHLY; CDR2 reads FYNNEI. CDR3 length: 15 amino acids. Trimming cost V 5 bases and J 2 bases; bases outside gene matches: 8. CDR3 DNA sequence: TGTGCCAGCAGTCGGGACAGAATTGTGCAAGAGACCCAGTACTTC. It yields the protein CASSRDRIVQETQYF.

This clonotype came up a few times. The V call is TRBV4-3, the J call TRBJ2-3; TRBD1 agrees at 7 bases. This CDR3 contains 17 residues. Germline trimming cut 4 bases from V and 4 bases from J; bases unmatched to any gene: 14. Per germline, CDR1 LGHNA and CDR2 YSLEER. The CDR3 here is CASSPMLGTGAADTQYF. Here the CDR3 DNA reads TGCGCCAGCAGCCCAATGTTAGGTACAGGGGCCGCAGATACGCAGTATTTT.

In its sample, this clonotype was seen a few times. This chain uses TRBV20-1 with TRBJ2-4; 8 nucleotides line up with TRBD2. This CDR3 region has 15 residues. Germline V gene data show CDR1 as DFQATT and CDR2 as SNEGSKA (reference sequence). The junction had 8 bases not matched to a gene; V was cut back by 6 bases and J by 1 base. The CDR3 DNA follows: TGCAGTGCCCACCTTCAGCGGGGGGCCAAAAACATTCAGTACTTC. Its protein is CSAHLQRGAKNIQYF.

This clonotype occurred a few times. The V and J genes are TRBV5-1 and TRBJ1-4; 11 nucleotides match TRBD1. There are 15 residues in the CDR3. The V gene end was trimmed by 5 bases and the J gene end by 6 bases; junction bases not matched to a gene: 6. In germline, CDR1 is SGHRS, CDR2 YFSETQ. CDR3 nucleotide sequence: TGCGCCAGCAGTGGACAGGGGGCGGAACATGAAAAACTGTTTTTT. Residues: CASSGQGAEHEKLFF.

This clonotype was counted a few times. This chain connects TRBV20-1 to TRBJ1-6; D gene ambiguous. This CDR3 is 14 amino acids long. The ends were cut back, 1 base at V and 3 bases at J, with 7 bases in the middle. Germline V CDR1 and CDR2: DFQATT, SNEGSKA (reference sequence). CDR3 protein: CSARGPDYNSPLHF. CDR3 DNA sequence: TGCAGTGCTAGAGGGCCAGACTATAATTCACCCCTCCACTTT.

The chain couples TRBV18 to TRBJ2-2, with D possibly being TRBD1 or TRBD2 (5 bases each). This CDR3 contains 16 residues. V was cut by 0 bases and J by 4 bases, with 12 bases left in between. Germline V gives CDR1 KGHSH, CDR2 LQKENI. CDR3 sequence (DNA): TGTGCCAGCTCACCACCGGGGGATTATGGCACCGGGGAGCTGTTTTTT. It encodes CASSPPGDYGTGELFF.

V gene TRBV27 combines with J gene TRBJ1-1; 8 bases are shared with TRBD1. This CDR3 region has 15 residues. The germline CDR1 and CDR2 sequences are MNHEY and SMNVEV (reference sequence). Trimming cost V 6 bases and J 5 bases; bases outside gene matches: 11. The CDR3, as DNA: TGTGCCAGCAGCCCAGACCAGGGGGCGGGGACTGAAGCTTTCTTT. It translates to CASSPDQGAGTEAFF.

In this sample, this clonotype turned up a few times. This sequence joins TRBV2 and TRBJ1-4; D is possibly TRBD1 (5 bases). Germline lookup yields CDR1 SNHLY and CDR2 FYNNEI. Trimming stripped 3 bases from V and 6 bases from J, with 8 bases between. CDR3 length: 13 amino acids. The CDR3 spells CASSEGTYEKLFF. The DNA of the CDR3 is TGTGCCAGCAGTGAGGGGACGTATGAAAAACTGTTTTTT.

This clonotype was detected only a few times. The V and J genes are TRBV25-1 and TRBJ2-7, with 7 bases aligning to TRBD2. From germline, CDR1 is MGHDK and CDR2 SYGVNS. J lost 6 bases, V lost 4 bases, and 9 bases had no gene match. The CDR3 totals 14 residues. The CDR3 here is CASSARAGATEQYF. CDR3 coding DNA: TGTGCCAGCAGTGCTAGGGCGGGAGCGACCGAGCAGTACTTC.

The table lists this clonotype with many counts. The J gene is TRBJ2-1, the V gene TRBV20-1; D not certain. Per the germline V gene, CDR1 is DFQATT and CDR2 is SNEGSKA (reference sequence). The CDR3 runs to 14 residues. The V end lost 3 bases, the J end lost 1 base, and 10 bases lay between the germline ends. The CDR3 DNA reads TGCAGTGCTAGGGACGACCCATCCTACAATGAGCAGTTCTTC. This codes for CSARDDPSYNEQFF.

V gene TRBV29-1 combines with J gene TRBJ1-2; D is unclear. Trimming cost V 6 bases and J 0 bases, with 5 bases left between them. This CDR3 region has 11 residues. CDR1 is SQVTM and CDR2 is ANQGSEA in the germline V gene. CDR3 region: CSVPANYGYTF. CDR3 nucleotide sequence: TGCAGCGTACCAGCTAACTATGGCTACACCTTC.

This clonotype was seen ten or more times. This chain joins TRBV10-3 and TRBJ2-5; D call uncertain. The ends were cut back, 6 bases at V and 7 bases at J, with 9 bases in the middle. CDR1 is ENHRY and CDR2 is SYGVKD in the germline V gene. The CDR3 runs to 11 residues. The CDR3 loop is CAIRSNGTQYF. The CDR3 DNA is TGTGCCATCAGGTCGAATGGGACCCAGTACTTC.

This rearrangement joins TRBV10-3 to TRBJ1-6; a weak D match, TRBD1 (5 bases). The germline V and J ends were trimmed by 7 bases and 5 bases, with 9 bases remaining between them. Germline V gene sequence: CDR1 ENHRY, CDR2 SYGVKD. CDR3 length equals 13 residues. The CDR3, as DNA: TGTGCCATCACGCAGGGTAATAATTCACCCCTCCACTTT. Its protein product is CAITQGNNSPLHF.

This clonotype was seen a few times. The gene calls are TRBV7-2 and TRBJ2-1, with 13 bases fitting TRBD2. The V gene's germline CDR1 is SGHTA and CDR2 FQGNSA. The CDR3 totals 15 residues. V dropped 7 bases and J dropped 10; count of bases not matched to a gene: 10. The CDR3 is CASKRTGTSGDEQFF. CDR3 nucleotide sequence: TGTGCCAGCAAACGAACCGGGACTAGCGGGGACGAGCAGTTCTTC.

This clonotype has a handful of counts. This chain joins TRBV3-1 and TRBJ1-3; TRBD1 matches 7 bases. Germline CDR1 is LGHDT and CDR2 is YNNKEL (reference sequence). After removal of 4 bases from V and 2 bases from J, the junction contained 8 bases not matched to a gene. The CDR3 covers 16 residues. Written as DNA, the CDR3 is TGTGCCAGCAGCCGCCCAGGAGGGACAGCTGGAAACACCATATATTTT. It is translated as CASSRPGGTAGNTIYF.

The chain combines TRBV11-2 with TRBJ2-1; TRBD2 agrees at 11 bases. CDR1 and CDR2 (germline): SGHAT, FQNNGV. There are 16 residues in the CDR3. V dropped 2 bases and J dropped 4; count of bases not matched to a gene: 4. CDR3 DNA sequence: TGTGCCAGCAGCTTACTCCTAGCGGGAGGTTACAATGAGCAGTTCTTC. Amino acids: CASSLLLAGGYNEQFF.